This T cell receptor beta chain emerged from a study of blood T cells in healthy people across ages. A second about 6 to 11 cycle PCR used barcoded and J-beta primers. TCRdb ran MiXCR on the 5' RACE reads and lists one entry per CDR3 protein. Among 800,000 to 950,000 distinct CDR3 sequences listed, 25% to 30% were seen once. This CDR3 contains 16 residues. Germline V CDR1 and CDR2: MGHRA, YSYEKL. V shed 1 base and J 11 bases; nucleotides not matched to a gene: 13. This sample was shared with a second study, whose subject was T cells of mothers and their children. Turning to that study: Thymic selection molds TCR recombination products alike in related and unrelated pairs.

The sequencing input was blood. This TCR was sampled from a woman aged 40 to 55 in good health. The chain recombines TRBV4-1 with TRBJ1-1; 10 nucleotides line up with TRBD1. This CDR3 is CASSQVGTGVARGAFF. The CDR3 DNA reads as TGCGCCAGCAGCCAAGTAGGGACAGGGGTGGCCCGAGGGGCTTTCTTT.